These T cell receptor beta chains were read from a single sample in a study of T cells expressing NK-cell markers. Reprocessing the 5' RACE reads, TCRdb reports a single entry for every CDR3 protein and omits DNA. Recorded here are 450,000 to 600,000 distinct CDR3 sequences; the top ten clones represent roughly 3.5%. The specimen was blood T cells: a sorted CD56 or NKG2C T cell subset, CD4+ or CD8+ T cells, or bulk PBMC T cells (not recorded which). Receptors were obtained from a man aged 18 to 29 in good health. Both conserved end residues are part of each CDR3.

v_call,j_call,cdr3_aa
TRBV27,TRBJ2-2,CASSVLGGGGELFF
TRBV6-5,TRBJ2-5,CASSYSGGQETQYF
TRBV29-1,TRBJ2-7,CSVLGQQLSYEQYF
TRBV20-1,TRBJ1-1,CSAPEGNTEAFF
TRBV6-1,TRBJ2-2,CASSERVLAGNTGELFF
TRBV12-3/TRBV12-4,TRBJ2-1,CASSYSRTSGLYNEQFF
TRBV5-1,TRBJ1-3,CASSFGLTDGGNTIYF
TRBV5-1,TRBJ2-7,CASSHFGPTGEQYF
TRBV5-1,TRBJ2-7,CASSQGRTHSYEQYF
TRBV5-1,TRBJ2-7,CASSWQRGTYEQYF
TRBV27,TRBJ2-2,CASSRWTSGLNTGELFF
TRBV5-1,TRBJ2-5,CASSLVLEGETQYF
TRBV2,TRBJ2-5,CASSEGGGLETQYF
TRBV4-3,TRBJ2-1,CASSQDWDRNNEQFF
TRBV7-2,TRBJ2-3,CASSLESGSTDTQYF
TRBV7-9,TRBJ2-1,CASSLESAGVNNEQFF
TRBV20-1,TRBJ1-2,CSARDPNPDGGPYGYTF
TRBV13,TRBJ1-1,CASSLERGEAFF
TRBV6-5,TRBJ2-3,CASSISGLTGTDTQYF
TRBV3-1,TRBJ2-7,CASSQSGTSYEQYF
TRBV11-2,TRBJ1-2,CASGESNYGYTF
TRBV20-1,TRBJ2-1,CSAWTGQTYQQFF
TRBV5-1,TRBJ2-5,CASSSSETQYF
TRBV6-1,TRBJ1-1,CASSDRGASEAFF
TRBV10-3,TRBJ1-4,CAGRALHEKLFF
TRBV27,TRBJ2-1,CASSLSTEIRDEQFF
TRBV5-1,TRBJ2-3,CASSLALGTSGDTQYF
TRBV7-2,TRBJ2-1,CASSLMGLGGNEQFF
TRBV7-2,TRBJ2-5,CASSSVGGLEMETQYF
TRBV20-1,TRBJ2-7,CSAREGLAGFAEQYF
TRBV28,TRBJ1-2,CASRWDSSLGYGYTF
TRBV5-1,TRBJ2-1,CASSFRVAGGSSYNEQFF
TRBV21-1,TRBJ2-1,CASNIQSSYNEQFF
TRBV15,TRBJ2-1,CATSRGLAGGNEQFF
TRBV11-2,TRBJ1-2,CASSLDRVHGYTF